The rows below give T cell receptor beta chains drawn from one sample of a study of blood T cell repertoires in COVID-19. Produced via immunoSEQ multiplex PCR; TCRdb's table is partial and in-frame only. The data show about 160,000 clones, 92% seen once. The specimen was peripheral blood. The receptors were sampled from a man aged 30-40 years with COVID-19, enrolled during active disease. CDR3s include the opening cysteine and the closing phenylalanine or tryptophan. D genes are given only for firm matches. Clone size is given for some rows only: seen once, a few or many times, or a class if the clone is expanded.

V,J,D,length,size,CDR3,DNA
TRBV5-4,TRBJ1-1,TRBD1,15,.,CASSLEGNRGTEAFF,TGTGCCAGCAGCCTTGAGGGGAACAGGGGCACTGAAGCTTTCTTT
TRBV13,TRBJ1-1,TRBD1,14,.,CASSSQGEGTEAFF,TGTGCCAGCAGCTCCCAGGGGGAAGGCACTGAAGCTTTCTTT
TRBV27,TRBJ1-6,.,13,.,CASSLVGNSPLHF,TGTGCCAGCAGTTTAGTCGGGAATTCACCCCTCCACTTT
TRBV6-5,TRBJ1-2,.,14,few,CASRRQDFAYGYTF,TGTGCCAGCAGACGACAGGACTTCGCCTATGGCTACACCTTC
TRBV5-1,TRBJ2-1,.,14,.,CASSSDRNNNEQFF,TGCGCCAGCAGCTCCGACAGGAACAACAATGAGCAGTTCTTC
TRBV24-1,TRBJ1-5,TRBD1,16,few,CATASGQERGNQPQHF,TGTGCCACCGCTTCGGGACAGGAGAGGGGCAATCAGCCCCAGCATTTT
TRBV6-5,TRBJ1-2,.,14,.,CASSYTGGGYGYTF,TGTGCCAGCAGTTATACGGGGGGGGGATATGGCTACACCTTC
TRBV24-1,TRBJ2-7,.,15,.,CATSDWGTGPAEQYF,TGTGCCACCAGTGATTGGGGAACAGGGCCGGCCGAGCAGTACTTC
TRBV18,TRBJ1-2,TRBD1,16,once,CASSPGQGDPNYGYTF,TGTGCCAGCTCACCGGGACAGGGCGACCCTAACTATGGCTACACCTTC
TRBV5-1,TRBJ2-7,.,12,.,CASSLYGYEQYF,TGCGCCAGCAGCTTGTACGGCTACGAGCAGTACTTC
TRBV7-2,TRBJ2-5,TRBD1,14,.,CASSPDRGRETQYF,TGTGCCAGCAGCCCAGACAGGGGCAGGGAGACCCAGTACTTC
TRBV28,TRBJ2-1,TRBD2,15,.,CASSSSGGGYNEQFF,TGTGCCAGCAGTTCCTCCGGGGGGGGCTACAATGAGCAGTTCTTC
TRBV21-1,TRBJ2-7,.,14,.,CASRGLAGDYEQYF,TGTGCCAGCAGGGGACTAGCGGGAGACTACGAGCAGTACTTC
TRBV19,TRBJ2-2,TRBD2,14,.,CASMSASGTGELFF,TGTGCCAGTATGAGTGCTAGCGGCACCGGGGAGCTGTTTTTT
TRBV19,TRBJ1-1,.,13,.,CASSGVSNTEAFF,TGTGCCAGTAGCGGGGTGTCGAACACTGAAGCTTTCTTT
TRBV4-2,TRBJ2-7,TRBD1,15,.,CASSHWDSGNYEQYF,TGTGCCAGCAGCCATTGGGACAGTGGGAACTACGAGCAGTACTTC
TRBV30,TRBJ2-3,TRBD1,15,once,CAWSAGGASTDTQYF,TGTGCCTGGAGTGCAGGGGGTGCAAGCACAGATACGCAGTATTTT
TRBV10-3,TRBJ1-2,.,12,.,CAILPGSGGYTF,TGTGCCATCCTACCGGGATCAGGAGGCTACACCTTC
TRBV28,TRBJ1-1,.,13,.,CATWRRSGTEAFF,TGTGCCACCTGGAGGCGGAGTGGCACTGAAGCTTTCTTT
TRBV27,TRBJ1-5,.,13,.,CASSLLFNQPQHF,TGTGCCAGCAGTTTACTGTTTAATCAGCCCCAGCATTTT
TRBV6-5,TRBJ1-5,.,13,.,CASSYYGGQPQHF,TGTGCCAGCAGTTATTATGGGGGGCAGCCCCAGCATTTT
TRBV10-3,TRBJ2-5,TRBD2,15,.,CAISRLAGHEETQYF,TGTGCCATCAGTCGACTAGCGGGACATGAAGAGACCCAGTACTTC
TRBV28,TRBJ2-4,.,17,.,CASSLLGQGIAKNIQYF,TGTGCCAGCAGTTTATTGGGGCAGGGAATAGCCAAAAACATTCAGTACTTC
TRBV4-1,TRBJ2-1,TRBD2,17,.,CASSQATTSGRTDEQFF,TGCGCCAGCAGCCAAGCTACGACTAGCGGGAGAACTGATGAGCAGTTCTTC
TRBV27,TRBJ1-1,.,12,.,CASSPGSTEAFF,TGTGCCAGCAGTCCAGGGTCCACTGAAGCTTTCTTT
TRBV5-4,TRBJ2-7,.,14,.,CASSFGRGGYEQYF,TGTGCCAGCAGCTTTGGAAGAGGGGGTTACGAGCAGTACTTC
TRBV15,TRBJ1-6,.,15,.,CATSREGPGNSPLHF,TGTGCCACCTCCCGGGAGGGTCCGGGCAATTCACCCCTCCACTTT
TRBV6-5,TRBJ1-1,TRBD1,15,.,CASSPIGQGEGKTFF,TGTGCCAGCAGTCCCATCGGACAGGGTGAGGGGAAGACTTTCTTT
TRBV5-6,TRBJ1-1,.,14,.,CASSLAPRSTEAFF,TGTGCCAGCAGCTTAGCCCCGAGGAGCACTGAAGCTTTCTTT
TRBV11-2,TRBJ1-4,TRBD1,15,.,CASSLNGQGTEKLFF,TGTGCCAGCAGCTTAAATGGACAGGGTACGGAAAAACTGTTTTTT
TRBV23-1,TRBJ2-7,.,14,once,CASSQYVPSYEQYF,TGCGCCAGCAGTCAATACGTCCCTAGCTACGAGCAGTACTTC
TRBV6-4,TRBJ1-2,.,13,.,CASSFTGNHGYTF,TGTGCCAGCAGTTTTACAGGGAACCATGGCTACACCTTC
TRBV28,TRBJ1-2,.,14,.,CARFPQAPNYGYTF,TGTGCCAGATTCCCACAGGCCCCTAACTATGGCTACACCTTC
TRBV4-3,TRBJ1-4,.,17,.,CASSQDGRGRTNEKLFF,TGCGCCAGCAGCCAAGATGGCAGGGGCAGGACTAATGAAAAACTGTTTTTT
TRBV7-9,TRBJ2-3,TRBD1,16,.,CASSSTGTGAGDTQYF,TGTGCCAGCAGCTCTACCGGGACAGGGGCGGGGGATACGCAGTATTTT
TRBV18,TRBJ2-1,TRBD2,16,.,CASSPDLAGVYNEQFF,TGTGCCAGCTCACCAGACCTAGCGGGAGTTTACAATGAGCAGTTCTTC
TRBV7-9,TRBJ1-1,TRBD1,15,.,CASSPRQGASTEAFF,TGTGCCAGCAGCCCTAGACAGGGGGCGAGCACTGAAGCTTTCTTT
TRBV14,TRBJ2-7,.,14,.,CASSQSTESYEQYF,TGTGCCAGCAGCCAGAGTACAGAATCATACGAGCAGTACTTC
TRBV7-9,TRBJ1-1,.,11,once,CASIGSTEAFF,TGTGCCAGCATCGGGAGCACTGAAGCTTTCTTT
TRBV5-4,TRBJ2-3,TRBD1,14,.,CASSLKTGRDTQYF,TGTGCCAGCAGCTTAAAGACAGGGCGAGATACGCAGTATTTT
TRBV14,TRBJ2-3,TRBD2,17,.,CASSRRLAGASTDTQYF,TGTGCCAGCAGCCGACGACTAGCGGGGGCGAGCACAGATACGCAGTATTTT
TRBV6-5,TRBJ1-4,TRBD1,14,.,CASSYSRGLEKLFF,TGTGCCAGCAGTTACAGCAGGGGGCTTGAAAAACTGTTTTTT